Listed below are T cell receptor beta chains from one sample, sequenced in a study of shared clonotypes between healthy human individuals. Clones were sequenced by immunoSEQ multiplex PCR, and TCRdb holds only the in-frame ones, with some missing. The sample has under 600,000 clones, about 98% seen once. The specimen was naive CD8+ T cells sorted from blood. Receptor source: a man aged 30 to 45 in good health. The CDR3 runs from the conserved cysteine through the conserved F or W. A D gene is named only where the DNA matches it firmly. The listing skips clone size in some rows; elsewhere it reads once, few, many or a size class.

once	TRBJ2-1	15	TRBV27	NA	CASSLPFGNHNEQFF	TGTGCCAGCAGTTTACCGTTCGGCAACCACAATGAGCAGTTCTTC
NA	TRBJ2-7	11	TRBV27	NA	CASSPGYEQYF	TGTGCCAGCAGCCCTGGGTACGAGCAGTACTTC
NA	TRBJ2-1	15	TRBV6-1	TRBD2	CASGRGLGSYNEQFF	TGTGCCAGCGGGAGGGGACTAGGGTCCTACAATGAGCAGTTCTTC
NA	TRBJ2-2	13	TRBV28	NA	CASSLGGAGELFF	TGTGCCAGCAGTTTAGGGGGGGCAGGGGAGCTGTTTTTT
NA	TRBJ2-7	13	TRBV29-1	TRBD2	CSVAGGKGYEQYF	TGCAGCGTTGCGGGGGGGAAGGGTTACGAGCAGTACTTC
NA	TRBJ2-1	15	TRBV7-9	NA	CASSLEAGVNNEQFF	TGTGCCAGCAGCTTAGAGGCAGGGGTGAACAATGAGCAGTTCTTC
once	TRBJ2-1	15	TRBV2	TRBD2	CASREGLAAYNEQFF	TGTGCCAGCAGGGAGGGACTAGCGGCCTACAATGAGCAGTTCTTC
NA	TRBJ2-7	14	TRBV27	TRBD1	CASSQRDRGHEQYF	TGTGCCAGCAGTCAGCGGGACAGGGGCCACGAGCAGTACTTC
NA	TRBJ2-7	14	TRBV4-1	NA	CASSQVGTSYEQYF	TGCGCCAGCAGCCAAGTCGGGACTTCCTACGAGCAGTACTTC
NA	TRBJ2-7	11	TRBV10-1	NA	CASSDSYEQYF	TGCGCCAGCAGTGATAGCTACGAGCAGTACTTC
NA	TRBJ2-3	15	TRBV28	TRBD2	CASSYVPPGGRGVYF	TGTGCCAGCAGTTATGTCCCACCTGGCGGGAGGGGAGTCTATTTT
NA	TRBJ2-1	16	TRBV4-1	NA	CASNPNAGSSYNEQFF	TGCGCCAGCAACCCGAACGCCGGGAGTAGCTACAATGAGCAGTTCTTC
NA	TRBJ1-1	12	TRBV10-2	NA	CATLGIKNEAFF	TGCGCCACCCTAGGTATCAAGAATGAAGCTTTCTTT
NA	TRBJ2-3	15	TRBV15	TRBD1	CATGRTGTHTDTQYF	TGTGCCACCGGCCGGACAGGGACTCACACAGATACGCAGTATTTT
NA	TRBJ2-3	15	TRBV6-6	TRBD2	CASAGLAGVADTQYF	TGTGCCAGCGCAGGGCTAGCGGGAGTGGCAGATACGCAGTATTTT
NA	TRBJ1-1	14	TRBV5-4	TRBD1	CASRGTGMNTEAFF	TGTGCCAGCAGGGGGACAGGGATGAACACTGAAGCTTTCTTT
NA	TRBJ2-1	13	TRBV27	TRBD2	CATGTSGSNEQFF	TGTGCCACCGGGACTAGCGGGAGCAATGAGCAGTTCTTC
NA	TRBJ2-3	16	TRBV13	TRBD2	CASSTRLAGGTDTQYF	TGTGCCAGCAGCACCCGACTAGCGGGAGGAACAGATACGCAGTATTTT
NA	TRBJ2-1	12	TRBV27	NA	CASSPHDNEQFF	TGTGCCAGCAGTCCCCATGACAATGAGCAGTTCTTC
NA	TRBJ2-7	14	TRBV29-1	TRBD2	CSVSGLEETYEQYF	TGCAGCGTATCAGGACTAGAAGAAACCTACGAGCAGTACTTC
NA	TRBJ2-1	16	TRBV9	TRBD2	CASSPRLAGSYNEQFF	TGTGCCAGCAGCCCCAGACTAGCGGGATCCTACAATGAGCAGTTCTTC
NA	TRBJ2-7	13	TRBV29-1	TRBD1	CSVATGQGYEQYF	TGCAGCGTTGCCACGGGACAGGGGTACGAGCAGTACTTC
NA	TRBJ2-3	14	TRBV28	TRBD2	CASTLAGDTDTQYF	TGTGCCAGCACACTAGCGGGAGACACAGATACGCAGTATTTT
NA	TRBJ2-7	14	TRBV7-3	NA	CASSLRGNSYEQYF	TGTGCCAGCAGCCTCAGGGGAAATTCCTACGAGCAGTACTTC
NA	TRBJ2-3	13	TRBV2	NA	CAMTGIPTYTQYF	TGTGCCATGACCGGGATCCCCACCTATACGCAGTATTTT
NA	TRBJ1-1	15	TRBV4-1	NA	CASSQITRWGSEAFF	TGCGCCAGCAGCCAAATAACACGTTGGGGGTCTGAAGCTTTCTTT
NA	TRBJ2-7	16	TRBV6-1	TRBD1	CASSESAGTGPYEQYF	TGTGCCAGCAGTGAAAGTGCGGGGACAGGGCCCTACGAGCAGTACTTC
NA	TRBJ2-7	15	TRBV27	TRBD2	CASSLGLAGGYEQYF	TGTGCCAGCAGTTTGGGACTAGCGGGAGGGTACGAGCAGTACTTC
NA	TRBJ2-2	13	TRBV30	NA	CAWDHMNTGELFF	TGTGCCTGGGACCACATGAACACCGGGGAGCTGTTTTTT
NA	TRBJ2-3	16	TRBV28	TRBD2	CASRPPSGRGADTQYF	TGTGCCAGCAGGCCGCCTAGCGGGAGGGGCGCGGATACGCAGTATTTT
NA	TRBJ2-1	14	TRBV28	TRBD2	CASSLAGVHNEQFF	TGTGCCAGCAGTCTAGCGGGAGTGCACAATGAGCAGTTCTTC
NA	TRBJ2-7	13	TRBV28	NA	CASSHGLTYEQYF	TGTGCCAGCAGCCACGGACTTACCTACGAGCAGTACTTC
NA	TRBJ1-4	13	TRBV6-5	TRBD1	CASRLTGDEKLFF	TGTGCCAGCCGATTAACAGGGGATGAAAAACTGTTTTTT
once	TRBJ1-2	16	TRBV25-1	NA	CASSERGNSVVYGYTF	TGTGCCAGCAGTGAGCGGGGAAATAGCGTGGTTTATGGCTACACCTTC
NA	TRBJ2-1	12	TRBV9	NA	CASSEIVGEQFF	TGTGCCAGCAGCGAGATCGTAGGAGAGCAGTTCTTC
NA	TRBJ2-1	11	TRBV30	NA	CAWKGYNEQFF	TGTGCCTGGAAAGGGTACAATGAGCAGTTCTTC
NA	TRBJ1-2	12	TRBV19	NA	CASRPDSYGYTF	TGTGCCAGTAGACCGGACAGCTATGGCTACACCTTC
NA	TRBJ2-3	17	TRBV7-6	TRBD2	CASSLPTSSPTGDTQYF	TGTGCCAGCAGCTTACCGACTAGCAGCCCAACGGGAGATACGCAGTATTTT
NA	TRBJ2-7	20	TRBV10-3	TRBD1	CAISEGTGASYVVSYYEQYF	TGTGCCATCAGTGAAGGGACAGGGGCTAGTTATGTGGTATCCTATTACGAGCAGTACTTC
NA	TRBJ2-3	11	TRBV7-2	NA	CASSPGFPQYF	TGTGCCAGCAGCCCCGGGTTTCCGCAGTATTTT
NA	TRBJ1-5	14	TRBV9	NA	CASSPTPNNQPQHF	TGTGCCAGCAGCCCAACACCGAACAATCAGCCCCAGCATTTT
NA	TRBJ2-3	15	TRBV10-1	NA	CASSKGTVTPDTQYF	TGCGCCAGCAGCAAAGGAACCGTAACACCAGATACGCAGTATTTT
once	TRBJ2-5	15	TRBV6-5	NA	CASSQGLRTEETQYF	TGTGCCAGCAGTCAGGGCCTAAGGACCGAAGAGACCCAGTACTTC
NA	TRBJ2-3	16	TRBV27	TRBD1	CASRDADRGRTDTQYF	TGTGCCAGCAGAGACGCGGACAGGGGCCGGACAGATACGCAGTATTTT
NA	TRBJ2-1	16	TRBV7-9	TRBD2	CASSLNPSGEVNEQFF	TGTGCCAGCAGCTTAAACCCTAGCGGGGAAGTGAATGAGCAGTTCTTC
NA	TRBJ2-3	11	TRBV2	TRBD2	CASRGLAGLYF	TGTGCCTCCCGGGGACTAGCGGGGTTGTATTTT
NA	TRBJ2-2	13	TRBV7-3	NA	CASSSTDPGELFF	TGTGCCAGCAGCTCGACGGACCCCGGGGAGCTGTTTTTT
NA	TRBJ2-7	13	TRBV29-1	TRBD1	CSARPGQTYEQYF	TGCAGCGCCCGCCCGGGACAGACCTACGAGCAGTACTTC
NA	TRBJ1-4	15	TRBV9	TRBD1	CASSVRTGALEKLFF	TGTGCCAGCAGCGTTAGGACAGGGGCTTTAGAAAAACTGTTTTTT
NA	TRBJ1-5	13	TRBV28	NA	CASSLFGNQPQHF	TGTGCCAGCAGCCTCTTTGGCAATCAGCCCCAGCATTTT
NA	TRBJ2-3	17	TRBV7-2	TRBD2	CASSQTGTSVSTDTQYF	TGTGCCAGCAGCCAAACCGGGACTAGCGTTAGCACAGATACGCAGTATTTT
NA	TRBJ2-7	11	TRBV10-2	NA	CASSENYEQYF	TGCGCCAGCAGTGAGAACTACGAGCAGTACTTC
NA	TRBJ2-6	18	TRBV30	NA	CAWSEKRVRVSGANVLTF	TGTGCCTGGAGTGAAAAACGGGTCAGGGTCTCTGGGGCCAACGTCCTGACTTTC
NA	TRBJ1-3	14	TRBV10-1	NA	CASSESGFGNTIYF	TGCGCCAGCAGTGAGTCGGGTTTCGGAAACACCATATATTTT
NA	TRBJ2-7	12	TRBV7-8	NA	CASSLVVYEQYF	TGTGCCAGCAGCTTAGTCGTGTACGAGCAGTACTTC
few	TRBJ1-1	17	TRBV5-1	NA	CASSSLVRGPLNTEAFF	TGCGCCAGCAGCTCTCTTGTTCGGGGACCCCTGAACACTGAAGCTTTCTTT
NA	TRBJ1-5	13	TRBV6-5	TRBD1	CASQGQGNQPQHF	TGTGCCAGTCAAGGACAGGGCAATCAGCCCCAGCATTTT
NA	TRBJ2-3	17	TRBV7-8	TRBD2	CASSLLAAGLLQDTQYF	TGTGCCAGCAGCTTACTAGCAGCGGGGCTTTTGCAAGATACGCAGTATTTT
once	TRBJ1-2	16	TRBV4-3	NA	CASSPDIIGKSYGYTF	TGCGCCAGCAGCCCCGATATAATAGGGAAGAGCTATGGCTACACCTTC